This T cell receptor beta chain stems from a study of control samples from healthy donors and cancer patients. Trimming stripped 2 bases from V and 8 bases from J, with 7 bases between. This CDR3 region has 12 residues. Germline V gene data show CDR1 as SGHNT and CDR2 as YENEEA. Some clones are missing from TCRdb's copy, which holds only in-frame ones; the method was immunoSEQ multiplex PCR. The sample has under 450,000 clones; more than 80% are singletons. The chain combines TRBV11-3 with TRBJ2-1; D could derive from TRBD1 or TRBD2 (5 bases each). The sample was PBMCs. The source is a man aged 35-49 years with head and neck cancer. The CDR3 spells CASSLQGDEQFF. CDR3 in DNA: TGTGCCAGCAGCTTACAGGGAGATGAGCAGTTCTTC.